These 29 T cell receptor beta chains were sequenced from one sample in a study of regulatory T cells in long-lasting Graves disease. The time point: persistent/refractory GD, antithyroid drugs over 5 years with positive TRAb. TCR sequences were obtained from RNA taken from PBMCs. CDR3 regions were amplified by Arm-PCR using iRepertoire HTBI primers to build TCR beta libraries. A single record per CDR3 protein comes from TCRdb applying MiXCR to the multiplex PCR reads. The data contain about 660,000 distinct CDR3 sequences, 30% of them singletons. Sequenced here: peripheral blood mononuclear cells (PBMCs), sampled when the disease was refractory, from a patient treated with antithyroid drugs. These receptors were collected from a female donor with Graves disease.

At least ten counts were recorded for this clonotype. This sequence joins TRBV2 and TRBJ1-2; D may be TRBD1 (6 bases). The V end was cut by 11 bases, the J end by 0 bases, with 16 bases between. CDR3 length: 14 residues. Germline assignment: CDR1 SNHLY and CDR2 FYNNEI. CDR3 region: CADRAGATNYGYTF. In DNA form, the CDR3 reads TGTGCCGACCGTGCAGGGGCAACTAACTATGGCTACACCTTC.

This clonotype was counted a few times. The genes are TRBV6-2 or TRBV6-3 and TRBJ1-2; D perhaps matches TRBD1 (5 bases). Trimming cost V 6 bases and J 1 base, with 6 bases left between them. The CDR3 totals 12 residues. CDR1 MNHEY and CDR2 SVGEGT come from the germline V gene. The CDR3 spells CASRDINYGYTF. In nucleotides, the CDR3 is TGTGCCAGCAGGGACATTAACTATGGCTACACCTTC.

This clonotype occurred many times. V is TRBV2 and J is TRBJ1-2; TRBD1 is a possible D gene (5 bases). Deletions cut 4 bases from V and 4 bases from J, with 13 bases between. The CDR3 contains 14 residues. Germline V gives CDR1 SNHLY, CDR2 FYNNEI. CDR3 DNA sequence: TGTGCCAGCAGTGTGTCCGGGGCGGGCTATGGCTACACCTTC. Its protein product is CASSVSGAGYGYTF.

The gene calls are TRBV3-1 and TRBJ2-5; D might be TRBD1 (6 bases). The germline V gene encodes CDR1 LGHDT and CDR2 YNNKEL (reference sequence). V gave up 1 base and J gave up 5 bases, with 14 bases separating them. The CDR3 contains 15 residues. In DNA form, the CDR3 reads TGTGCCAGCAGCCAAGGCGGGCAGGGGACGGAGACCCAGTACTTC. Its translation: CASSQGGQGTETQYF.

The V call is TRBV9, the J call TRBJ1-2, with D unclear. CDR3 length: 14 residues. Trimming took 0 bases from V and 3 from J, leaving 9 bases between them. Germline values: CDR1 SGDLS, CDR2 YYNGEE. The CDR3 loop reads CASSVGGSYYGYTF. CDR3 nucleotide sequence: TGTGCCAGCAGCGTAGGGGGATCCTACTATGGCTACACCTTC.

The CDR3 loop reads CASRTYYGYTF. DNA for the CDR3: TGTGCCAGCAGAACCTACTATGGCTACACCTTC. This sequence joins TRBV7-3 and TRBJ1-2; no definite D call. The CDR3 has 11 residues. CDR1 SGHTA and CDR2 FQGTGA come from the germline V gene. V was shortened by 6 bases and J by 3 bases, with 5 bases between the two germline ends.

This clonotype turned up a few times. This rearrangement joins TRBV19 to TRBJ2-7; 10 nucleotides line up with TRBD2. Germline V lookup: CDR1 LNHDA, CDR2 SQIVND (reference sequence). Trimming removed 7 bases from V and 3 bases from J; junction bases left unmatched: 12. The CDR3 spans 16 residues. The CDR3 reads CASTPQPGLAFYEQYF. CDR3 coding DNA: TGTGCCAGTACCCCCCAGCCGGGACTAGCGTTCTACGAGCAGTACTTC.

The rearrangement joins TRBV9 to TRBJ2-7; D remains ambiguous. Trimming pared 4 bases from V and 1 base from J, leaving 15 bases between. CDR3 length: 15 residues. Germline-derived CDR1 and CDR2 are SGDLS and YYNGEE. In DNA, the CDR3 is TGTGCCAGCAGCCCCCTTGACATTGTGTCCTACGAGCAGTACTTC. This gives the protein CASSPLDIVSYEQYF.

This clonotype was seen many times. The V and J genes are TRBV6-1 and TRBJ2-5, with D unclear. Trimming shortened V by 2 bases and J by 2 bases, and 3 bases separated the two germline ends. Germline lookup yields CDR1 MNHNS and CDR2 SASEGT. The CDR3 is 12 amino acids. In DNA form, the CDR3 reads TGTGCCAGCAGTGAACAACAAGAGACCCAGTACTTC. The encoded protein is CASSEQQETQYF.

In this sample, this clonotype turned up many times. The rearrangement links TRBV28 to TRBJ1-6; tentatively, D is TRBD1 (6 bases). The germline V gene encodes CDR1 MDHEN and CDR2 SYDVKM. Trimming took 3 bases from V and 4 from J, leaving 16 bases between them. The CDR3 loop spans 17 amino acids. CDR3 loop: CASSFAETGEYNSPLHF. CDR3 sequence (DNA): TGTGCCAGCAGTTTCGCCGAGACAGGAGAGTATAATTCACCCCTCCACTTT.

This clonotype was observed a few times. The DNA of the CDR3 is TGTGCCACCAGCAGGGGGGGGGTTGGTATTAATGAAAAACTGTTTTTT. It codes for CATSRGGVGINEKLFF. The rearrangement joins TRBV15 to TRBJ1-4, with D possibly being TRBD1 (5 bases). The CDR3 has 16 residues. The germline V gene encodes CDR1 LNHNV and CDR2 YYDKDF (reference sequence). Trimming took 3 bases from V and 4 from J, leaving 15 bases between them.

This clonotype was recorded at least ten times. The CDR3 here is CAAWDKAGYTF. CDR3 coding DNA: TGTGCGGCATGGGACAAGGCAGGCTACACCTTC. V usage is TRBV28 and J usage is TRBJ1-2; maybe TRBD1 (6 bases). The germline CDR1 and CDR2 sequences are MDHEN and SYDVKM. This CDR3 is 11 amino acids long.

This clonotype was detected many times. This chain links TRBV6-2 or TRBV6-3 with TRBJ2-7, with D perhaps matching TRBD1 (5 bases). CDR3 length equals 13 residues. Germline lookup yields CDR1 MNHEY and CDR2 SVGEGT. V lost 6 bases and J lost 3, with 12 bases in between. The CDR3 is CASSMTDRYEQYF. The CDR3, as DNA: TGTGCCAGCAGCATGACAGACCGCTACGAGCAGTACTTC.

This clonotype was found many times. The chain couples TRBV6-1 to TRBJ1-2; D might be TRBD1 (6 bases). The CDR3 is made up of 14 amino acids. CDR1 is MNHNS, CDR2 SASEGT, per germline. V gave up 4 bases and J gave up 6 bases, with 15 bases separating them. The CDR3 coding sequence is TGTGCCAGCAGTGGATCCGGGACACTTCATGGCTACACCTTC. This translates into CASSGSGTLHGYTF.

This clonotype has just a few counts. This chain joins TRBV7-9 and TRBJ1-4; 7 positions agree with TRBD1. The length of the CDR3 is 16 residues. CDR1 SEHNR and CDR2 FQNEAQ come from the germline V gene (reference sequence). V lost 1 base and J lost 5; bases outside the gene matches: 7. CDR3 nucleotide sequence: TGTGCCAGCAGCTTAGGTGTCGGGACAGCAAATGAAAAACTGTTTTTT. Its protein is CASSLGVGTANEKLFF.

The chain carries TRBV5-1 and TRBJ1-2; weak D call: TRBD1 (5 bases). The CDR3 is 13 residues long. V was pared by 0 bases and J by 8 bases, with 11 bases between. From germline, CDR1 is SGHRS and CDR2 YFSETQ. CDR3 in amino acids: CASSLEGRAGYTF. The CDR3 DNA follows: TGCGCCAGCAGCTTGGAGGGGAGAGCCGGCTACACCTTC.

Points on this clonotype: A single base separates this from a much larger clone, so it may be a read error. Since the CDR3 does not end with the conserved phenylalanine or tryptophan, this likely comes from a read error. V is TRBV11-2 and J is TRBJ1-2, with TRBD1 identical over 9 bases. In germline, CDR1 is SGHAT, CDR2 FQNNGV. Germline trimming cut 5 bases from V and 7 bases from J; bases unmatched to any gene: 11. The CDR3 contains 15 residues. The CDR3 region has the DNA TGTGCCAGCAGCCTTGCGGGACAGGGATTCCTTGGCTACACCTCC. Encoded protein: CASSLAGQGFLGYTS.

The V and J genes are TRBV9 and TRBJ1-6, with no clear D. The CDR3 is made up of 14 amino acids. Germline V gives CDR1 SGDLS, CDR2 YYNGEE. Trimming removed 0 bases from V and 7 bases from J, with 8 bases in between. CDR3 sequence (DNA): TGTGCCAGCAGCGTAGCAGTGAGCAATTCACCCCTCCACTTT. Its protein is CASSVAVSNSPLHF. Full variable domain (remainder filled in from reference TRBV9 and TRBJ1-6): DSGVTQTPKHLITATGQRVTLRCSPRSGDLSVYWYQQSLDQGLQFLIQYYNGEERAKGNILERFSAQQFPDLHSELNLSSLELGDSALYFCASSVAVSNSPLHFGNGTRLTVT.

At least ten counts were recorded for this clonotype. The rearrangement joins TRBV6-1 to TRBJ2-5, with a possible D match to TRBD1 (5 bases). This CDR3 is 13 amino acids long. Germline CDR1 MNHNS, CDR2 SASEGT. Between the trimmed V and J ends, which lost 6 bases and 5 bases, there was a span of 13 bases. Written as DNA, the CDR3 is TGTGCCAGCAGACCCCAGGGAAGGGAGACCCAGTACTTC. It yields the protein CASRPQGRETQYF.

This clonotype was counted only a few times. The chain uses TRBV27 and TRBJ2-7, with a weak D call TRBD2 (6 bases). With 6 bases removed from V and 2 bases from J, the gap between germline ends came to 23 bases. The CDR3 loop spans 17 amino acids. The germline V gene has CDR1 MNHEY and CDR2 SMNVEV (reference sequence). The CDR3 spells CASSPHFGTDNTYEQYF. The CDR3 DNA reads TGTGCCAGCAGCCCTCACTTCGGGACTGATAATACCTACGAGCAGTACTTC.

This clonotype turned up a few times. CDR3 in amino acids: CASSPPLGLTEAFF. In nucleotides, the CDR3 is TGTGCCAGCTCACCACCGTTAGGATTGACTGAAGCTTTCTTT. This chain joins TRBV18 and TRBJ1-1; D is unclear. Germline-derived CDR1 and CDR2 are KGHSH and LQKENI. CDR3 length: 14 amino acids. Trimming removed 0 bases at V and 5 bases at J, with 10 bases between.

Only one count was recorded for this clonotype. This sequence joins TRBV7-9 and TRBJ2-6; perhaps TRBD1 as D (6 bases). Trimming left V 4 bases short and J 0 bases short, with 16 bases between. Germline CDR1 reads SEHNR; CDR2 reads FQNEAQ (reference sequence). The CDR3 consists of 18 residues. This chain's CDR3 is CASSYRTAVYSGANVLTF. The CDR3 DNA reads TGTGCCAGCAGCTATAGGACAGCAGTCTACTCTGGGGCCAACGTCCTGACTTTC. Supplemented by reference TRBV7-9 and TRBJ2-6, the full variable domain reads DTGVSQNPRHKITKRGQNVTFRCDPISEHNRLYWYRQTLGQGPEFLTYFQNEAQLEKSRLLSDRFSAERPKGSFSTLEIQRTEQGDSAMYLCASSYRTAVYSGANVLTFGAGSRLTVL.

This chain connects TRBV20-1 to TRBJ1-2; D is uncertain. Germline lookup yields CDR1 DFQATT and CDR2 SNEGSKA (reference sequence). The CDR3 is 15 amino acids. Between the trimmed V and J ends, which lost 3 bases and 2 bases, there was a span of 16 bases. Here the CDR3 reads CSARPEGVRNYGYTF. In nucleotides, the CDR3 is TGCAGTGCTAGGCCCGAGGGCGTGAGAAACTATGGCTACACCTTC.

This clonotype was counted at least ten times. The rearrangement links TRBV12-5 to TRBJ2-7; 11 bases are shared with TRBD2. The germline V gene has CDR1 LGHNT and CDR2 FRNRAP. The CDR3 extends over 14 amino acids. V dropped 4 bases and J dropped 6; count of bases not matched to a gene: 5. This CDR3 is CASGSRLAGSEQYF. The DNA of the CDR3 is TGTGCTAGTGGTTCCCGACTAGCGGGGAGCGAGCAGTACTTC.

The V gene is TRBV20-1, the J gene TRBJ2-5; 7 bases agree with TRBD2. Germline lookup yields CDR1 DFQATT and CDR2 SNEGSKA (reference sequence). CDR3 length equals 14 residues. Trimming cost V 2 bases and J 5 bases; bases outside gene matches: 8. The DNA for the CDR3 is TGCAGTGCTAGAATCACCGGGAGGCTTGAGACCCAGTACTTC. It is translated as CSARITGRLETQYF.

This clonotype was detected only a few times. The V and J genes are TRBV6-2 or TRBV6-3 and TRBJ2-5; weak D call: TRBD2 (5 bases). CDR1 MNHEY and CDR2 SVGEGT come from the germline V gene. Trimming removed 2 bases at V and 1 base at J, with 11 bases between. This CDR3 has 15 amino acids. In nucleotides, the CDR3 is TGTGCCAGCAGTTACCGTGGGAGCGGCCAAGAGACCCAGTACTTC. The encoded protein is CASSYRGSGQETQYF.

This clonotype was seen ten or more times. The chain recombines TRBV12-3 or TRBV12-4 with TRBJ2-5; the D gene is possibly TRBD2 (6 bases). V dropped 6 bases and J dropped 2 bases, with 10 bases sitting between them. The CDR3 sequence is 13 residues long. This CDR3 reads CASSPTSQETQYF. The CDR3 DNA sequence: TGTGCCAGCAGCCCGACTAGTCAAGAGACCCAGTACTTC.

The chain is built from TRBV30 and TRBJ1-1; possibly TRBD1 for D (5 bases). The CDR3 extends over 12 amino acids. Per germline, CDR1 GTSNPN and CDR2 SVGIG (reference sequence). The germline V and J ends were trimmed by 2 bases and 7 bases, with 11 bases remaining between them. The CDR3 spells CAWSPGTREAFF. The DNA for the CDR3 is TGTGCCTGGAGTCCCGGGACTCGTGAAGCTTTCTTT. The full variable domain, rest sourced from reference TRBV30 and TRBJ1-1, is SQTIHQWPATLVQPVGSPLSLECTVEGTSNPNLYWYRQAAGRGLQLLFYSVGIGQISSEVPQNLSASRPQDRQFILSSKKLLLSDSGFYLCAWSPGTREAFFGQGTRLTVV.

This clonotype has a handful of counts. The chain is built from TRBV5-1 and TRBJ1-2; D might be TRBD1 (5 bases). V lost 4 bases and J lost 4, with 14 bases in between. The CDR3 length is 14 residues. Looked up from germline, CDR1 is SGHRS and CDR2 is YFSETQ. DNA of the CDR3: TGCGCCAGCAGCAGGGACCCCGGAGGCTATGGCTACACCTTC. It is translated as CASSRDPGGYGYTF.